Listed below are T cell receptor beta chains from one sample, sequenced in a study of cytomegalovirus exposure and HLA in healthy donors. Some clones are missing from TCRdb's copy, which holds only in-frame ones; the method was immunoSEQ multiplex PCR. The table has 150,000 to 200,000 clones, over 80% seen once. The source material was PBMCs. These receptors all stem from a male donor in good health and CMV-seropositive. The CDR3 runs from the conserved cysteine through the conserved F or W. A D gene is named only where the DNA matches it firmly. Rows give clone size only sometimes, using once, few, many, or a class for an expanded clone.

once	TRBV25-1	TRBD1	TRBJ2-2	CASSEGTGVAGELFF	TGTGCCAGCAGTGAGGGGACAGGCGTCGCCGGGGAGCTGTTTTTT
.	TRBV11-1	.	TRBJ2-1	CASSLYPTQAGPPNEQFF	TGTGCCAGCAGCTTATACCCTACTCAGGCGGGCCCTCCCAATGAGCAGTTCTTC
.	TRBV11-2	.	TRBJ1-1	CASSSVAVGGTEAFF	TGTGCCAGCAGCTCTGTTGCGGTCGGCGGGACTGAAGCTTTCTTT
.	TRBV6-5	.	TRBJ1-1	CASRGLGGNTEAFF	TGTGCCAGCAGGGGGTTGGGGGGTAACACTGAAGCTTTCTTT
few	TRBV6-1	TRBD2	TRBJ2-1	CASSGWTSGSSEQFF	TGTGCCAGCAGTGGGTGGACTAGCGGGAGTAGTGAGCAGTTCTTC
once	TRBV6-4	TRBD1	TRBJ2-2	CASSTGTGRKAGELFF	TGTGCCAGCAGCACCGGGACAGGGAGAAAGGCCGGGGAGCTGTTTTTT
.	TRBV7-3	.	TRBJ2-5	CASSLTGGLEETQYF	TGTGCCAGCAGCTTAACAGGGGGATTGGAGGAGACCCAGTACTTC
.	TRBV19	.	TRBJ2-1	CAKIPRSYNEQFF	TGTGCCAAGATACCGCGCTCCTACAATGAGCAGTTCTTC
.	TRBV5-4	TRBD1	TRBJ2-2	CASSSPRTGLYTGELFF	TGTGCCAGCAGCTCGCCCCGGACAGGTCTTTACACCGGGGAGCTGTTTTTT
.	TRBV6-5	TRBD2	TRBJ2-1	CASSYSSSGHNEQFF	TGTGCCAGCAGTTACTCTTCTAGCGGCCACAATGAGCAGTTCTTC
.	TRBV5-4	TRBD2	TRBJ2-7	CASSLDSGRSYEQYF	TGTGCCAGCAGCTTGGATAGCGGGAGAAGTTACGAGCAGTACTTC
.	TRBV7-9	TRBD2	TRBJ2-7	CASRTSGSSYEQYF	TGTGCCAGCAGGACTAGCGGGAGTAGTTACGAGCAGTACTTC
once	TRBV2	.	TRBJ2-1	CASRTSRDFYNEQFF	TGTGCCAGTCGGACTTCCCGTGATTTCTACAATGAGCAGTTCTTC
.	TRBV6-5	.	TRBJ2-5	CASSPLEGRGETQYF	TGTGCCAGCAGCCCCCTCGAAGGAAGGGGAGAGACCCAGTACTTC